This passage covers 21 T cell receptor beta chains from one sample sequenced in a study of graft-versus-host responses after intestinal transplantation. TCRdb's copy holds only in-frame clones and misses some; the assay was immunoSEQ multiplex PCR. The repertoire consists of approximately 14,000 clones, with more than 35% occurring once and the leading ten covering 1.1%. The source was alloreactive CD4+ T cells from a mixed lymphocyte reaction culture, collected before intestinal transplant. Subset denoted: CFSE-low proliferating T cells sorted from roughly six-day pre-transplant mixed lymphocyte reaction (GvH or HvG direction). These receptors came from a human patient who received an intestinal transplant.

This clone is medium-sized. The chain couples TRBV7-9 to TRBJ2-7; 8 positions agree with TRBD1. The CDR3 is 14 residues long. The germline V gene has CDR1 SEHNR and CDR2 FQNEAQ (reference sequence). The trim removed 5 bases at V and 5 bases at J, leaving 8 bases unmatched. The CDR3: CASSLGQGAHEQYF. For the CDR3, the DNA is TGTGCCAGCAGCCTGGGCCAGGGGGCTCACGAGCAGTACTTC.

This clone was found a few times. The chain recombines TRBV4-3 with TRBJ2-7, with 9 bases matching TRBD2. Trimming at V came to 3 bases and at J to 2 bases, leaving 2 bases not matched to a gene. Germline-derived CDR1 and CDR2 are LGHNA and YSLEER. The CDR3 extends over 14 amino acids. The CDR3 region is CASSQLAGTYEQYF. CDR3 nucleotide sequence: TGCGCCAGCAGCCAGCTAGCGGGGACCTACGAGCAGTACTTC.

The CDR3 nucleotides read TGTGCCAGCAGGAGGACGGGGGGGCCAAATGAGCAGTTCTTC. Translation gives CASRRTGGPNEQFF. The chain is built from TRBV7-2 and TRBJ2-1; 8 bases map to TRBD2. This CDR3 contains 14 residues. J was trimmed by 7 bases and V by 6 bases; bases with no gene match: 8. Looked up from germline, CDR1 is SGHTA and CDR2 is FQGNSA. Filled out from reference TRBV7-2 and TRBJ2-1, the complete variable domain reads GAGVSQSPSNKVTEKGKDVELRCDPISGHTALYWYRQSLGQGLEFLIYFQGNSAPDKSGLPSDRFSAERTGGSVSTLTIQRTQQEDSAVYLCASRRTGGPNEQFFGPGTRLTVL.

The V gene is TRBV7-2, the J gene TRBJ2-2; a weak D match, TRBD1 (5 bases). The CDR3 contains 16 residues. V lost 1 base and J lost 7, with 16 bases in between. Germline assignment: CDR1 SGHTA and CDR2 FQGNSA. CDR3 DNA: TGTGCCAGCAGCTTAGTCCCAGGACAATGGGGCGGGGAGCTGTTTTTT. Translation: CASSLVPGQWGGELFF.

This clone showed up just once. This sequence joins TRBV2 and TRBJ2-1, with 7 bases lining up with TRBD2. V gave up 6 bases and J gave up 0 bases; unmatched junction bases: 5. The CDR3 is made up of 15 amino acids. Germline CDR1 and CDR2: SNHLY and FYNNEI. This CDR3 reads CASRGGVNSYNEQFF. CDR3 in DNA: TGTGCCAGCAGGGGGGGGGTCAACTCCTACAATGAGCAGTTCTTC.

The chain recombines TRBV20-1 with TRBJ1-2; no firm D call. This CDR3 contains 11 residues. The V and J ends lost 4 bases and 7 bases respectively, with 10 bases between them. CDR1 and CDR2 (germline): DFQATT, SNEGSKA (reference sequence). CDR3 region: CSAIQFPGYTF. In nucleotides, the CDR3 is TGCAGTGCTATTCAGTTTCCTGGCTACACCTTC.

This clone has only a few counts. The CDR3 region has the DNA TGTGCCAGCTCACCACAACAGGGGCCTGAAGCTTTCTTT. Its protein product is CASSPQQGPEAFF. The chain links TRBV18 to TRBJ1-1; 7 bases fit TRBD1. Germline V CDR1 and CDR2: KGHSH, LQKENI. The V and J ends lost 1 base and 6 bases, in that order; junction bases with no gene match: 2. This CDR3 spans 13 amino acids.

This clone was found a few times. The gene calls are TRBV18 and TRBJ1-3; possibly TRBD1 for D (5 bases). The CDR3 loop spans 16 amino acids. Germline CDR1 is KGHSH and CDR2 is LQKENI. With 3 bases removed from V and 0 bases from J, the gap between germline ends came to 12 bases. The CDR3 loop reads CASSPHQGVSGNTIYF. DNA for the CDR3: TGTGCCAGCTCACCCCACCAGGGTGTCTCTGGAAACACCATATATTTT. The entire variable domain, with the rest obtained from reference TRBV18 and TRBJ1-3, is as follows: NAGVMQNPRHLVRRRGQEARLRCSPMKGHSHVYWYRQLPEEGLKFMVYLQKENIIDESGMPKERFSAEFPKEGPSILRIQQVVRGDSAAYFCASSPHQGVSGNTIYFGEGSWLTVV.

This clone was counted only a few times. This CDR3 is CASSQDSTAPNTEAFF. CDR3 DNA: TGCGCCAGCAGCCAAGATTCAACAGCCCCGAACACTGAAGCTTTCTTT. V is TRBV4-3 and J is TRBJ1-1, with D uncertain. V lost 0 bases to trimming and J lost 1 base, with 12 bases between them. From germline, CDR1 is LGHNA and CDR2 YSLEER. The CDR3 contains 16 residues.

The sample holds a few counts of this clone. CDR3 amino acids: CASSVDNRGEQYF. For the CDR3, the DNA is TGCGCCAGCAGCGTGGACAATCGTGGAGAGCAGTACTTC. This chain joins TRBV4-3 and TRBJ2-7; TRBD1 might be the D (5 bases). V lost 5 bases to trimming and J lost 7 bases, with 15 bases between them. Germline assignment: CDR1 LGHNA and CDR2 YSLEER. This CDR3 has 13 amino acids.

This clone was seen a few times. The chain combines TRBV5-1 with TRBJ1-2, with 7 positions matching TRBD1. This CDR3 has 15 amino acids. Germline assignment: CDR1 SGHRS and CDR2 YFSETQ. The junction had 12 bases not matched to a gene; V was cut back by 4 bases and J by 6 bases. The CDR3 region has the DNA TGCGCCAGCAGCCCCTTGACAGGGACGACGGATGGCTACACCTTC. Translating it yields CASSPLTGTTDGYTF.

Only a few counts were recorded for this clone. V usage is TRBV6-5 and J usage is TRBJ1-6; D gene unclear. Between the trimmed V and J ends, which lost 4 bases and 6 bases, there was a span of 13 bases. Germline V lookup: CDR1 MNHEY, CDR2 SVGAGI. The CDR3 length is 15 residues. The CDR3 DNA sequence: TGTGCCAGCAGTTCCCTACCAAGCCCTAATTCACCCCTCCACTTT. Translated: CASSSLPSPNSPLHF.

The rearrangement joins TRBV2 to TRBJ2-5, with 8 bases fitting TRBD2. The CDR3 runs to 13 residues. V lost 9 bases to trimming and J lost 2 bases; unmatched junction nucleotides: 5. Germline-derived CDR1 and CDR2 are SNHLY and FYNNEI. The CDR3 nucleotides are TGTGCCAGTGGGCGGGGGGTTCAAGAGACCCAGTACTTC. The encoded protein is CASGRGVQETQYF.

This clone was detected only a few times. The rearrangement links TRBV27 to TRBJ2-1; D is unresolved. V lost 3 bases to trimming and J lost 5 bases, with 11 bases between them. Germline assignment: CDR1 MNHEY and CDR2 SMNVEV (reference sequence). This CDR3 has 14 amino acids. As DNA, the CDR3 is TGTGCCAGCAGTTTGTTCTCTATCCACAATGAGCAGTTCTTC. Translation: CASSLFSIHNEQFF.

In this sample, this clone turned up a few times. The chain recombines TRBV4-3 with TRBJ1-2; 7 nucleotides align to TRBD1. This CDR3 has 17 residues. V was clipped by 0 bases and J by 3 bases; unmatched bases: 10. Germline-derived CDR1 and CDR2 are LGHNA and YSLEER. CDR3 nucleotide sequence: TGCGCCAGCAGCCAAGATGCGACGTACAGGGGATACTATGGCTACACCTTC. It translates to CASSQDATYRGYYGYTF.

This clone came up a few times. The chain's CDR3 is CASSNGLAGGGDTQYF. CDR3 coding DNA: TGTGCCAGCAGCAACGGACTAGCGGGGGGGGGAGATACGCAGTATTTT. The chain couples TRBV7-2 to TRBJ2-3, with 15 bases aligning to TRBD2. From germline, CDR1 is SGHTA and CDR2 FQGNSA. CDR3 length equals 16 residues. The ends lost 5 bases at V and 5 bases at J; junction bases unmatched: 5.

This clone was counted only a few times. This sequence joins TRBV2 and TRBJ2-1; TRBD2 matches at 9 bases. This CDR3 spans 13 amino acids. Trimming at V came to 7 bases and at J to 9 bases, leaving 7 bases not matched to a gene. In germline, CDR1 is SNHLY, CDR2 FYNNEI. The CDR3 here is CASIGRGGREQFF. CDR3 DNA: TGTGCCAGCATTGGGCGGGGGGGCCGTGAGCAGTTCTTC. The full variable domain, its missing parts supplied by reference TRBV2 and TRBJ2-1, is EPEVTQTPSHQVTQMGQEVILRCVPISNHLYFYWYRQILGQKVEFLVSFYNNEISEKSEIFDDQFSVERPDGSNFTLKIRSTKLEDSAMYFCASIGRGGREQFFGPGTRLTVL.

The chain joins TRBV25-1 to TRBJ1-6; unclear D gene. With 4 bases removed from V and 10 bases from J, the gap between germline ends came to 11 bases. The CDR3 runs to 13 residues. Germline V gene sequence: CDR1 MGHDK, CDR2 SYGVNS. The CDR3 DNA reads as TGTGCCAGCAGTGCCGAGGGAAAATCACCCCTCCACTTT. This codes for CASSAEGKSPLHF.

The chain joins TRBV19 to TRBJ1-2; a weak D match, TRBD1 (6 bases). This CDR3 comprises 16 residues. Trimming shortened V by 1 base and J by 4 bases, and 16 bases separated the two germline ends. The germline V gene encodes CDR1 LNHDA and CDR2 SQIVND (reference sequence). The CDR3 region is CASSIGRQGHPYGYTF. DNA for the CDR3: TGTGCCAGTAGTATAGGACGGCAGGGGCACCCCTATGGCTACACCTTC.

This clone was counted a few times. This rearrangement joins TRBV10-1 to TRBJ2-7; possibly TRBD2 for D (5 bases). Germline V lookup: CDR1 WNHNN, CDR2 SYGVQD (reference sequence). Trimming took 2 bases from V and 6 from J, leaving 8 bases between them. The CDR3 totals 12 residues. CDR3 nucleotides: TGCGCCAGCAGTGAGCCCCGGGGCGAGCAGTACTTC. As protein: CASSEPRGEQYF.

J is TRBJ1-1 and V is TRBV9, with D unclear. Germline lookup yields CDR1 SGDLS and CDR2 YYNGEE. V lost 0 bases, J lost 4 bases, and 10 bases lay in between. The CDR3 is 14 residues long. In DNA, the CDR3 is TGTGCCAGCAGCGTAGAGTCCCCAGTCACTGAAGCTTTCTTT. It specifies CASSVESPVTEAFF.